Listed below are T cell receptor beta chains from one sample, sequenced in a study of blood T cell repertoires in COVID-19. Method: immunoSEQ multiplex PCR; TCRdb's copy keeps in-frame clones and lacks some. The sample has about 210,000 clones, under 90% seen once. The sample comprised peripheral blood. The receptors were gathered from a man aged 55 to 69 with acute or convalescent COVID-19. CDR3s include the opening cysteine and the closing phenylalanine or tryptophan. The D gene is left open where the match is weak. Rows may omit the clone size; those that give it use once, few, many or a size class.

v_call: TRBV6-2/TRBV6-3; d_call: TRBD1; clone_size: NA; j_call: TRBJ1-5; cdr3_aa: CASSYTGQVNQPQHF; cdr3_nt: TGTGCCAGCAGTTACACCGGACAGGTCAATCAGCCCCAGCATTTT
v_call: TRBV5-1; d_call: NA; clone_size: NA; j_call: TRBJ1-2; cdr3_aa: CASSPEVQGSHGYTF; cdr3_nt: TGCGCCAGCAGCCCAGAAGTACAGGGTAGTCATGGCTACACCTTC
v_call: TRBV5-1; d_call: NA; clone_size: NA; j_call: TRBJ2-1; cdr3_aa: CASSLGGLSYNEQFF; cdr3_nt: TGCGCCAGCAGCTTGGGGGGCCTCTCCTACAATGAGCAGTTCTTC
v_call: TRBV11-2; d_call: NA; clone_size: NA; j_call: TRBJ2-3; cdr3_aa: CASSLVQADTQYF; cdr3_nt: TGTGCCAGCAGCTTAGTCCAGGCCGATACGCAGTATTTT
v_call: TRBV7-9; d_call: TRBD1; clone_size: NA; j_call: TRBJ1-2; cdr3_aa: CASSFRDRPNYGYTF; cdr3_nt: TGTGCCAGCAGCTTTCGGGACAGACCTAACTATGGCTACACCTTC
v_call: TRBV25-1; d_call: NA; clone_size: NA; j_call: TRBJ2-3; cdr3_aa: CASSPGTTDTQYF; cdr3_nt: TGTGCCAGCAGTCCCGGGACAACAGATACGCAGTATTTT
v_call: TRBV5-1; d_call: TRBD1; clone_size: NA; j_call: TRBJ1-1; cdr3_aa: CASSFTGEAEAFF; cdr3_nt: TGCGCCAGCAGCTTTACAGGGGAAGCTGAAGCTTTCTTT
v_call: TRBV4-1; d_call: NA; clone_size: NA; j_call: TRBJ2-7; cdr3_aa: CASCTAGTGEGEQYF; cdr3_nt: TGCGCCAGCTGCACAGCGGGCACGGGAGAAGGCGAGCAGTACTTC
v_call: TRBV2; d_call: NA; clone_size: few; j_call: TRBJ2-2; cdr3_aa: CASSDWATGELFF; cdr3_nt: TGTGCCAGCAGTGATTGGGCAACCGGGGAGCTGTTTTTT
v_call: TRBV9; d_call: TRBD2; clone_size: NA; j_call: TRBJ2-1; cdr3_aa: CASSGLPTSGYNEQFF; cdr3_nt: TGTGCCAGCAGCGGATTACCGACTAGCGGTTACAATGAGCAGTTCTTC
v_call: TRBV19; d_call: TRBD2; clone_size: NA; j_call: TRBJ2-7; cdr3_aa: CASAQPGLGPYEQYF; cdr3_nt: TGTGCCAGTGCCCAACCGGGACTAGGGCCCTACGAGCAGTACTTC
v_call: TRBV7-6; d_call: NA; clone_size: NA; j_call: TRBJ2-5; cdr3_aa: CASSQLKTREAQYF; cdr3_nt: TGTGCCAGCAGCCAATTGAAGACCAGAGAGGCCCAGTACTTC
v_call: TRBV7-3; d_call: TRBD1; clone_size: NA; j_call: TRBJ1-1; cdr3_aa: CASRPSPGGTEAFF; cdr3_nt: TGTGCCAGCAGACCATCGCCAGGGGGGACTGAAGCTTTCTTT
v_call: TRBV18; d_call: NA; clone_size: NA; j_call: TRBJ2-3; cdr3_aa: CASSPQSLARREGTDTQYF; cdr3_nt: TGTGCCAGCTCACCACAGTCACTAGCTAGGAGGGAAGGCACAGATACGCAGTATTTT
v_call: TRBV15; d_call: TRBD2; clone_size: NA; j_call: TRBJ2-7; cdr3_aa: CATSRGGGSYEQYF; cdr3_nt: TGTGCCACCAGCAGAGGCGGGGGGTCCTACGAGCAGTACTTC
v_call: TRBV9; d_call: NA; clone_size: NA; j_call: TRBJ2-2; cdr3_aa: CASSVGRGGELFF; cdr3_nt: TGTGCCAGCAGCGTAGGAAGGGGCGGGGAGCTGTTTTTT
v_call: TRBV19; d_call: TRBD2; clone_size: NA; j_call: TRBJ2-3; cdr3_aa: CASSRSSGHTDTQYF; cdr3_nt: TGTGCCAGTAGTCGGTCTAGCGGTCACACAGATACGCAGTATTTT
v_call: TRBV19; d_call: NA; clone_size: NA; j_call: TRBJ2-1; cdr3_aa: CASSIGGESYNEQFF; cdr3_nt: TGTGCCAGTAGTATTGGTGGGGAGTCCTACAATGAGCAGTTCTTC
v_call: TRBV15; d_call: NA; clone_size: NA; j_call: TRBJ2-1; cdr3_aa: CATSPLGRGNEQFF; cdr3_nt: TGTGCCACCAGCCCTCTCGGGAGAGGCAATGAGCAGTTCTTC
v_call: TRBV5-4; d_call: TRBD2; clone_size: few; j_call: TRBJ2-1; cdr3_aa: CASSSGLLAGGGYNEQFF; cdr3_nt: TGTGCCAGCAGCTCCGGCTTGCTAGCGGGGGGCGGGTACAATGAGCAGTTCTTC
v_call: TRBV10-1; d_call: NA; clone_size: NA; j_call: TRBJ2-7; cdr3_aa: CATPRSFYLQGGSYEQYF; cdr3_nt: TGCGCCACCCCCAGGTCCTTCTACCTACAGGGGGGGTCCTACGAGCAGTACTTC
v_call: TRBV7-3; d_call: TRBD2; clone_size: once; j_call: TRBJ2-1; cdr3_aa: CASSSLAVSYNEQFF; cdr3_nt: TGTGCCAGCAGCTCACTAGCGGTGTCCTACAATGAGCAGTTCTTC
v_call: TRBV4-1; d_call: NA; clone_size: NA; j_call: TRBJ1-2; cdr3_aa: CASSRIGAYGYTF; cdr3_nt: TGCGCCAGCAGCCGCATAGGGGCTTATGGCTACACCTTC
v_call: TRBV5-1; d_call: TRBD2; clone_size: NA; j_call: TRBJ2-1; cdr3_aa: CASRRTGGRVGDEQFF; cdr3_nt: TGCGCCAGCAGGAGGACGGGAGGGCGCGTAGGAGATGAGCAGTTCTTC
v_call: TRBV2; d_call: NA; clone_size: NA; j_call: TRBJ2-1; cdr3_aa: CASSDPRDGLWEQFF; cdr3_nt: TGTGCCAGCAGTGACCCGCGGGACGGACTGTGGGAGCAGTTCTTC
v_call: TRBV9; d_call: NA; clone_size: NA; j_call: TRBJ2-7; cdr3_aa: CASSVDWTNYEQYF; cdr3_nt: TGTGCCAGCAGCGTAGATTGGACTAACTACGAGCAGTACTTC
v_call: TRBV24-1; d_call: TRBD2; clone_size: NA; j_call: TRBJ2-1; cdr3_aa: CATSDSGTSGPDYNEQFF; cdr3_nt: TGTGCCACCAGTGATTCGGGAACTAGCGGACCGGATTACAATGAGCAGTTCTTC
v_call: TRBV2; d_call: NA; clone_size: NA; j_call: TRBJ1-1; cdr3_aa: CASSYESGGTEAFF; cdr3_nt: TGTGCCAGCAGTTATGAGTCGGGTGGCACTGAAGCTTTCTTT
v_call: TRBV29-1; d_call: NA; clone_size: NA; j_call: TRBJ1-1; cdr3_aa: CSAGRNKNTEAFF; cdr3_nt: TGCAGCGCTGGGAGGAATAAGAACACTGAAGCTTTCTTT
v_call: TRBV6-6; d_call: TRBD1; clone_size: once; j_call: TRBJ1-3; cdr3_aa: CASSYSTGETGNTIYF; cdr3_nt: TGTGCCAGCAGTTACTCTACAGGGGAAACTGGAAACACCATATATTTT
v_call: TRBV5-6; d_call: NA; clone_size: NA; j_call: TRBJ1-3; cdr3_aa: CASSLRGSGNTIYF; cdr3_nt: TGTGCCAGCAGCTTGAGGGGCTCTGGAAACACCATATATTTT
v_call: TRBV10-3; d_call: NA; clone_size: NA; j_call: TRBJ2-2; cdr3_aa: CAISESGTLTPGELFF; cdr3_nt: TGTGCCATCAGTGAGTCAGGGACTTTAACACCGGGGGAGCTGTTTTTT
v_call: TRBV2; d_call: TRBD1; clone_size: few; j_call: TRBJ1-5; cdr3_aa: CASNTGTGTNQPQHF; cdr3_nt: TGTGCCAGCAACACCGGGACAGGGACCAATCAGCCCCAGCATTTT
v_call: TRBV7-2; d_call: NA; clone_size: few; j_call: TRBJ1-1; cdr3_aa: CASSFLGGLRNTEAFF; cdr3_nt: TGTGCCAGCAGCTTCCTCGGGGGGCTGAGGAACACTGAAGCTTTCTTT
v_call: TRBV19; d_call: NA; clone_size: NA; j_call: TRBJ1-5; cdr3_aa: CASTPTPYSNQPQHF; cdr3_nt: TGTGCCAGTACCCCAACACCTTATAGCAATCAGCCCCAGCATTTT
v_call: TRBV15; d_call: NA; clone_size: NA; j_call: TRBJ1-1; cdr3_aa: CATSRDRYMNTEAFF; cdr3_nt: TGTGCCACCAGCAGAGACCGTTACATGAACACTGAAGCTTTCTTT
v_call: TRBV7-2; d_call: NA; clone_size: NA; j_call: TRBJ2-2; cdr3_aa: CASSQDSGAVGELFF; cdr3_nt: TGTGCCAGCAGCCAGGACAGTGGGGCCGTCGGGGAGCTGTTTTTT
v_call: TRBV7-8; d_call: TRBD1; clone_size: NA; j_call: TRBJ1-5; cdr3_aa: CASSLAGDRGNQPQHF; cdr3_nt: TGTGCCAGCAGCTTAGCGGGGGACAGGGGAAATCAGCCCCAGCATTTT
v_call: TRBV7-9; d_call: NA; clone_size: NA; j_call: TRBJ2-5; cdr3_aa: CASSPGLFKETQYF; cdr3_nt: TGTGCCAGCAGCCCGGGACTGTTTAAAGAGACCCAGTACTTC
v_call: TRBV19; d_call: NA; clone_size: NA; j_call: TRBJ1-2; cdr3_aa: CASSTRRGGANYGYTF; cdr3_nt: TGTGCCAGTAGTACCCGAAGAGGGGGAGCCAACTATGGCTACACCTTC
v_call: TRBV19; d_call: TRBD1; clone_size: NA; j_call: TRBJ1-2; cdr3_aa: CASSPPGQGEGYTF; cdr3_nt: TGTGCCAGTAGTCCACCGGGACAGGGCGAGGGCTACACCTTC
v_call: TRBV5-5; d_call: NA; clone_size: NA; j_call: TRBJ2-6; cdr3_aa: CASSFQSSGANVLTF; cdr3_nt: TGTGCCAGCAGCTTCCAGTCCTCTGGGGCCAACGTCCTGACTTTC
v_call: TRBV3-1/TRBV3-2; d_call: NA; clone_size: NA; j_call: TRBJ1-2; cdr3_aa: CASSQKGGSYGYTF; cdr3_nt: TGTGCCAGCAGCCAAAAAGGTGGGAGCTATGGCTACACCTTC
v_call: TRBV7-2; d_call: NA; clone_size: few; j_call: TRBJ2-3; cdr3_aa: CASSLVGTSDTQYF; cdr3_nt: TGTGCCAGCAGCTTAGTTGGTACTTCAGATACGCAGTATTTT
v_call: TRBV18; d_call: NA; clone_size: NA; j_call: TRBJ2-3; cdr3_aa: CASSPVTGFTDTQYF; cdr3_nt: TGTGCCAGCTCACCCGTGACAGGATTCACAGATACGCAGTATTTT
v_call: TRBV6-1; d_call: TRBD2; clone_size: NA; j_call: TRBJ2-3; cdr3_aa: CASSEQAGGGDTQYF; cdr3_nt: TGTGCCAGCAGTGAACAAGCGGGGGGGGGAGATACGCAGTATTTT
v_call: TRBV7-2; d_call: TRBD1; clone_size: NA; j_call: TRBJ1-6; cdr3_aa: CASSLVGPQGNSPLHF; cdr3_nt: TGTGCCAGCAGCTTAGTGGGACCACAGGGGAATTCACCCCTCCACTTT
v_call: TRBV7-2; d_call: NA; clone_size: NA; j_call: TRBJ2-1; cdr3_aa: CASSLSGPSPYNEQFF; cdr3_nt: TGTGCCAGCAGCTTATCAGGTCCTAGCCCCTACAATGAGCAGTTCTTC